One sample yielded the 21 T cell receptor beta chains listed below, sequenced in a study of blood T cells in healthy people across ages. Next came a second PCR, run for about 6 to 12 cycles, which used a sample-barcoded 5' primer along with a J-beta primer mix. TCRdb analysed the 5' RACE reads with MiXCR anew, one entry per CDR3 protein. Of 500,000 to 700,000 distinct CDR3 sequences listed, roughly 31% are singletons. The specimen was blood. These TCRs come from a woman over 75 in good health.

This clonotype has only a few counts. A read error may be the cause here, since a much bigger clone is one base away. The V call is TRBV2, the J call TRBJ2-7; no definite D call. The germline gives CDR1 SNHLY, CDR2 FYNNEI. The ends were cut back, 3 bases at V and 3 bases at J, with 9 bases in the middle. This CDR3 contains 13 residues. CDR3 residues: CASSENISYEQYF. In DNA, the CDR3 is TGTGCCAGCAGTGAGAACATTAGCTACGAGCAGTACTTC.

This clonotype was picked up many times. A read error may be the cause here, since a much bigger clone is one base away. The chain links TRBV5-1 to TRBJ2-5; TRBD1 or TRBD2 may be the D gene (5 bases each). Trimming took 2 bases from V and 11 from J, leaving 22 bases between them. Germline-derived CDR1 and CDR2 are SGHRS and YFSETQ. CDR3 size: 15 residues. The CDR3 DNA is TGCGCCAGCAGCTTTGACGGGGCCGGTTCCAATGAGCAGTACTTC. It translates to CASSFDGAGSNEQYF.

This clonotype came up a few times. The gene calls are TRBV10-3 and TRBJ1-1, with 10 bases fitting TRBD1. The CDR3 is 16 residues long. The V gene's germline CDR1 is ENHRY and CDR2 SYGVKD. With V trimmed by 6 bases and J by 3 bases, 10 bases remained unmatched. CDR3 in amino acids: CAIRETGTGDHTEAFF. In DNA form, the CDR3 reads TGTGCCATCAGAGAAACCGGGACAGGGGATCACACTGAAGCTTTCTTT.

V and J are TRBV7-2 and TRBJ1-2, with TRBD1 matching over 10 bases. Germline values: CDR1 SGHTA, CDR2 FQGNSA. V trimming: 4 bases; J trimming: 7 bases; junction bases outside the gene matches: 9. CDR3 length equals 15 residues. CDR3: CASSYRDRGRFGYTF. CDR3 sequence (DNA): TGTGCCAGCAGCTATCGGGACAGGGGCAGGTTTGGCTACACCTTC.

A few counts support this clonotype. The rearrangement joins TRBV7-3 to TRBJ1-1; the D gene is possibly TRBD1 (5 bases). The CDR3 has 14 residues. Germline CDR1 is SGHTA and CDR2 is FQGTGA. Trimming left V 1 base short and J 11 bases short, with 17 bases between. DNA for the CDR3: TGTGCCAGCAGCTTAAGAGGGCAGGGTTCGTATGCTTTCTTT. Its protein is CASSLRGQGSYAFF.

The J gene is TRBJ2-5, the V gene TRBV24-1; the D gene is possibly TRBD1 (7 bases). The DNA end lines up better with TRBJ2-7; the J call may be wrong. The CDR3 runs to 13 residues. The V gene's germline CDR1 is KGHDR and CDR2 SFDVKD. The CDR3 DNA reads as TGTGCCACCAGTGACTCAGGGGGGCGCGAGCAGTACTTC. Translation: CATSDSGGREQYF.

This clonotype was counted at least ten times. The V and J genes are TRBV10-3 and TRBJ2-7; D not resolved. Germline values: CDR1 ENHRY, CDR2 SYGVKD. Trimming removed 6 bases at V and 3 bases at J, with 12 bases between. The CDR3 length is 13 residues. The CDR3 bases are TGTGCCATCAGCCAAGACGGATTCTACGAGCAGTACTTC. Protein: CAISQDGFYEQYF.

V and J are TRBV28 and TRBJ2-1; TRBD2 agrees at 7 bases. Germline loops: CDR1 MDHEN, CDR2 SYDVKM. The ends lost 8 bases at V and 2 bases at J; junction bases unmatched: 6. The CDR3 sequence is 14 residues long. The CDR3: CASASGVPYNEQFF. The CDR3 DNA reads as TGTGCCAGCGCTAGCGGAGTACCCTACAATGAGCAGTTCTTC.

This clonotype was detected many times. The chain couples TRBV4-1 to TRBJ1-2; D is possibly TRBD1 (5 bases). The CDR3 covers 16 residues. V was trimmed by 1 base and J by 5 bases, leaving 17 bases between them. Germline CDR1 reads MGHRA; CDR2 reads YSYEKL. The chain's CDR3 is CASSQGGAGDPYGYTF. Here the CDR3 DNA reads TGCGCCAGCAGCCAAGGTGGGGCAGGCGACCCGTATGGCTACACCTTC.

The rearrangement uses TRBV5-4 and TRBJ1-1, with 9 bases aligning to TRBD1. Germline CDR1 SGHNT, CDR2 YYREEE (reference sequence). The V and J ends lost 4 bases and 5 bases, in that order; junction bases with no gene match: 12. The CDR3 length is 16 residues. DNA of the CDR3: TGTGCCAGCAGCATCTACTCACAGGGGGCGCGGACTGAAGCTTTCTTT. Translated: CASSIYSQGARTEAFF.

There are many counts of this clonotype. V usage is TRBV7-6 and J usage is TRBJ2-7; either TRBD1 or TRBD2 may supply D (5 bases each). The germline V and J ends were trimmed by 3 bases and 0 bases, with 12 bases remaining between them. CDR1 and CDR2 from the germline V gene are SGHVS and FNYEAQ. The CDR3 has 15 residues. Here the CDR3 reads CASSFYEGSSYEQYF. In DNA, the CDR3 is TGTGCCAGCAGCTTCTACGAGGGGAGCTCCTACGAGCAGTACTTC.

The sample holds many counts of this clonotype. This chain uses TRBV7-2 with TRBJ2-5, with 7 bases aligning to TRBD1. Germline trimming cut 5 bases from V and 1 base from J; bases unmatched to any gene: 4. The germline CDR1 and CDR2 sequences are SGHTA and FQGNSA. This CDR3 contains 14 residues. The CDR3 bases are TGTGCCAGCAGCCAAAGGACAGGCCAAGAGACCCAGTACTTC. Amino acid sequence: CASSQRTGQETQYF.

To note about this clonotype: This may be a read error: a much more frequent sequence differs by one nucleotide. The chain employs TRBV4-3 and TRBJ1-2, with a possible D match to TRBD1 (5 bases). The germline V gene encodes CDR1 LGHNA and CDR2 YSLEER. The length of the CDR3 is 14 residues. CDR3 residues: CASNQEARDYGYTF. The CDR3, as DNA: TGCGCCAGCAACCAAGAAGCCAGGGACTATGGCTACACCTTC.

A remark on this clonotype: At one end, the junction sequence differs from germline, possibly due to a read error. The V gene is TRBV3-1, the J gene TRBJ2-7; D gene ambiguous. CDR1 and CDR2 (germline): LGHDT, YNNKEL (reference sequence). CDR3 length: 15 residues. The CDR3: CAGSKLRMDSYEQYF. CDR3 nucleotide sequence: TGTGCCGGCAGCAAACTGAGGATGGACTCCTACGAGCAGTACTTC.

This clonotype was seen at least ten times. The V and J genes are TRBV6-6 and TRBJ2-5; D is possibly TRBD2 (6 bases). Germline-derived CDR1 and CDR2 are MNHNY and SVGAGI (reference sequence). The CDR3 is 13 amino acids. With 6 bases removed from V and 5 bases from J, the gap between germline ends came to 13 bases. DNA of the CDR3: TGTGCCAGCAGCCCCGGGGGAATTGAGACCCAGTACTTC. This codes for CASSPGGIETQYF.

This clonotype appeared a few times. This may stem from a read error, because a much larger clone lies one nucleotide away. The rearrangement joins TRBV12-3 or TRBV12-4 to TRBJ2-3; D is unclear. The CDR3 covers 14 residues. This chain's CDR3 is CASSLDGFTDAQYF. The CDR3 DNA reads as TGTGCCAGCAGTTTAGACGGGTTCACAGATGCGCAGTATTTT.

Only a few counts were recorded for this clonotype. A much larger clone lies one base from this, so it may be a read error. V and J are TRBV29-1 and TRBJ2-7; no clear D. Germline CDR1 SQVTM, CDR2 ANQGSEA. The CDR3 is 13 residues long. The V and J ends lost 1 base and 5 bases respectively, with 12 bases between them. The CDR3 loop is CSVEGPGGDEQYF. CDR3 nucleotide sequence: TGCAGCGTTGAAGGCCCGGGCGGAGACGAGCAGTACTTC.

The chain couples TRBV6-2 or TRBV6-3 to TRBJ2-2, with 9 bases that match TRBD1. Germline loops: CDR1 MNHEY, CDR2 SVGEGT. This CDR3 comprises 14 residues. V was pared by 6 bases and J by 7 bases, with 6 bases of the junction left unmatched. The CDR3 loop is CASRPTGGHGELFF. The CDR3 nucleotides are TGTGCCAGCAGGCCAACAGGGGGCCACGGGGAGCTGTTTTTT.

In this sample, this clonotype turned up many times. This chain connects TRBV10-3 to TRBJ2-1; 9 bases agree with TRBD2. The CDR3 extends over 13 amino acids. Per the germline V gene, CDR1 is ENHRY and CDR2 is SYGVKD. V was pared by 8 bases and J by 5 bases, with 4 bases of the junction left unmatched. The CDR3 protein is CAIARGGDNEQFF. The CDR3 coding sequence is TGTGCCATCGCCCGCGGGGGGGACAATGAGCAGTTCTTC.

V usage is TRBV11-3 and J usage is TRBJ2-2; D call uncertain. Trimming removed 0 bases from V and 1 base from J, with 9 bases in between. Germline V lookup: CDR1 SGHNT, CDR2 YENEEA. The CDR3 consists of 16 residues. DNA of the CDR3: TGTGCCAGCAGCTTAGATCCGGCTGTGAACACCGGGGAGCTGTTTTTT. Protein product: CASSLDPAVNTGELFF.

With regard to this clonotype: This may come from a read error, since a much larger clone is one base off. The V call is TRBV10-3, the J call TRBJ2-1; D gene uncertain. The CDR3 length is 16 residues. V was clipped by 4 bases and J by 1 base, with 14 bases between them. Germline CDR1 ENHRY, CDR2 SYGVKD. Here the CDR3 DNA reads TGTGCCATCAGTGGGTCCGGAACCGGGTCCTACAATGAGCAGTTCTTC. Amino acid sequence: CAISGSGTGSYNEQFF.